These T cell receptor beta chains were read from a single sample in a study of T-cell reconstitution after alpha-beta-depleted transplantation in children. TCRdb called the PCR reads again in MiXCR, with one record for every CDR3 protein. Found here are roughly 350,000 distinct CDR3 sequences, roughly 16% of them singletons; the top ten hold around 43%. The specimen comprised PBMCs, mostly from graft donor cells, sampled 360 days after TCRalphabeta/CD19-depleted stem cell transplant. These receptors originate from a male patient between 2 and 15 years old who had a stem cell transplant for acute lymphoblastic leukemia, so the T cells may come from the graft donor. The conserved cysteine and the conserved F or W are not part of the CDR3 here.

>TRBJ2-1|TRBV12-3/TRBV12-4
ASSPGSPNEQF
>TRBJ2-1|TRBV20-1
SARVNPRDWANNEQF
>TRBJ2-7|TRBV18
ASSPGYRVTYEQY
>TRBJ2-7|TRBV7-8
ASSLDRVAYKQY
>TRBJ2-7|TRBV28
ASSSLRLPYEQY
>TRBJ2-1|TRBV6-2/TRBV6-3
ASSYSSRDKWGSKDEQF
>TRBJ1-1|TRBV4-3
ASSQGRPLGAEAF
>TRBJ2-1|TRBV5-1
ASSLTSGQHNEQF
>TRBJ1-1|TRBV5-1
ASSGQGADTEAF
>TRBJ2-4|TRBV20-1
SATDRASIQY
>TRBJ2-2|TRBV4-2
ASSQEQGTGELF
>TRBJ1-2|TRBV29-1
SDRVGYGYT
>TRBJ2-7|TRBV24-1
ATSDLKGVEQY
>TRBJ2-5|TRBV5-1
ASSSSGTQETQY
>TRBJ2-1|TRBV12-3/TRBV12-4
ASSSFGTYNEQF
>TRBJ2-3|TRBV5-1
ASRATSTDTQY
>TRBJ1-6|TRBV12-3/TRBV12-4
ASSTGAGYNSPLH
>TRBJ2-5|TRBV5-1
ASSLVRSGETQY
>TRBJ2-7|TRBV4-1
ASSQVLAHPGLEYEQY
>TRBJ1-5|TRBV15
ATSRGGQGLQPQH
>TRBJ2-7|TRBV29-1
SVEDRDGLAYEQY
>TRBJ2-1|TRBV9
ASSTRQGANEQF
>TRBJ2-1|TRBV9
ASSVEAGLASYNEQF
>TRBJ2-4|TRBV6-2/TRBV6-3
ASSYSQLAKNIQY
>TRBJ2-7|TRBV6-2/TRBV6-3
ASEGVNRLGGPQY
>TRBJ2-5|TRBV11-2
ASSLRGTSGRFQETQY
>TRBJ2-5|TRBV12-3/TRBV12-4
ASSKTHIQETQY
>TRBJ2-5|TRBV20-1
SALAGAEETQY
>TRBJ2-2|TRBV24-1
ATSEDSRPGELF
>TRBJ2-1|TRBV11-1
ASSPLSGTGASSYNEQF
>TRBJ2-7|TRBV29-1
SALFPDRGLYEQY
>TRBJ2-7|TRBV4-3
ASSGGAVGMYEQY
>TRBJ1-1|TRBV9
ASSVAGSNTEAF
>TRBJ1-2|TRBV4-3
ASSQGAVGYGYT
>TRBJ2-5|TRBV12-3/TRBV12-4
ASTPTSGSIETQY
>TRBJ2-5|TRBV7-6
ASSSNQETQY
>TRBJ2-3|TRBV20-1
SAKGSGDTQY
>TRBJ1-5|TRBV5-8
ASSFGQSNQPQH
>TRBJ2-2|TRBV5-1
ASSVGHGQNTGELF
>TRBJ2-3|TRBV10-3
AIGGTGADTQY
>TRBJ2-4|TRBV4-3
ASSQEPNVGAKNIQY
>TRBJ2-3|TRBV6-6
ASRQGTDTQY
>TRBJ1-4|TRBV28
ASSLSGRMNEKLF
>TRBJ2-5|TRBV6-5
ASSLVAGVVAQY
>TRBJ2-5|TRBV7-7
ASSPLGLSRGTQY
>TRBJ2-5|TRBV4-1
ASSQESPQETQY
>TRBJ1-5|TRBV12-3/TRBV12-4
ASSLRAYSNQPQH
>TRBJ1-2|TRBV10-3
AIRMDKVYPGYT